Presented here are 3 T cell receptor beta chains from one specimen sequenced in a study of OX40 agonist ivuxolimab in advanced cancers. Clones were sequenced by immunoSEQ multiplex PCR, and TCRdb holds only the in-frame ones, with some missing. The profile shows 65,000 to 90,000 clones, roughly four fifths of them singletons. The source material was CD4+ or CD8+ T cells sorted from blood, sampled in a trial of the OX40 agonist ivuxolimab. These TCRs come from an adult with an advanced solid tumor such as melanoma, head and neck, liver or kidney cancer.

The CDR3 region has the DNA TGTGCCAGTAGTCTGCAGGGGGGAGTGTCCGGGGAGCTGTTTTTT. Its translation: CASSLQGGVSGELFF. The chain recombines TRBV19 with TRBJ2-2, with TRBD1 as a possible D gene (7 bases). Between the trimmed V and J ends, which lost 5 bases and 6 bases, there was a span of 16 bases. This CDR3 has 15 residues. The germline V gene encodes CDR1 LNHDA and CDR2 SQIVND (reference sequence).

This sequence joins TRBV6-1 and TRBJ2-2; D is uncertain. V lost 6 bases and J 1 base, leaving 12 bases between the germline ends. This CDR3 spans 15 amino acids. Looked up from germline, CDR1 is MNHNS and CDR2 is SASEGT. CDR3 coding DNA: TGTGCCAGCAGCGGTCTCCCAGTGAACACCGGGGAGCTGTTTTTT. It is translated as CASSGLPVNTGELFF.

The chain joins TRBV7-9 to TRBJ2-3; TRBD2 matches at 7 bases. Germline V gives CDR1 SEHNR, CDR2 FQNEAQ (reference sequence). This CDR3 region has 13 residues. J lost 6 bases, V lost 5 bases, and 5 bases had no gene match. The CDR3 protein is CASSLREEDTQYF. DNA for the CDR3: TGTGCCAGCAGCCTCCGGGAGGAGGATACGCAGTATTTT.